The T cell receptor beta chain described here comes from a study of blood T cells in healthy people across ages. The authors ran a second PCR of roughly 6 to 12 cycles using a sample-barcoded 5' primer and a J-beta primer mix. Each CDR3 protein gets one entry after TCRdb re-called the 5' RACE reads with MiXCR. The profile shows about 640,000 distinct CDR3 sequences, 58% of them singletons. This CDR3 is built from 12 residues. Germline V gene lookup returns CDR1 SNHLY and CDR2 FYNNEI. Deletions cut 5 bases from V and 6 bases from J, with 9 bases between. The chain uses TRBV2 and TRBJ2-3, with no clear D. Sample: blood. This clonotype was sampled from a man aged 55-75 years in good health. The CDR3 region has the DNA TGTGCCAGCAGTACAGCTGGGGATACGCAGTATTTT. Encoded protein: CASSTAGDTQYF. The full variable domain, in which reference TRBV2 and TRBJ2-3 provide the parts outside the CDR3, is EPEVTQTPSHQVTQMGQEVILRCVPISNHLYFYWYRQILGQKVEFLVSFYNNEISEKSEIFDDQFSVERPDGSNFTLKIRSTKLEDSAMYFCASSTAGDTQYFGPGTRLTVL.